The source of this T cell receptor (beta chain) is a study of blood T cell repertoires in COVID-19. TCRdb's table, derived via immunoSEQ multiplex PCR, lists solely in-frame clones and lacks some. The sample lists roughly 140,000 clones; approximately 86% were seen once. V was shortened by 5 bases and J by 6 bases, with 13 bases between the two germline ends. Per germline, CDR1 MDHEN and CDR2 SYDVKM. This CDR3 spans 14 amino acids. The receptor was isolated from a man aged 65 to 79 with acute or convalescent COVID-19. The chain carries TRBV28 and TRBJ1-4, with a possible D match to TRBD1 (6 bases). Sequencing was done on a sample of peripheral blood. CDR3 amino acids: CASSRRTGYEKLFF. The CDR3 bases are TGTGCCAGCAGTCGCAGAACAGGGTATGAAAAACTGTTTTTT.